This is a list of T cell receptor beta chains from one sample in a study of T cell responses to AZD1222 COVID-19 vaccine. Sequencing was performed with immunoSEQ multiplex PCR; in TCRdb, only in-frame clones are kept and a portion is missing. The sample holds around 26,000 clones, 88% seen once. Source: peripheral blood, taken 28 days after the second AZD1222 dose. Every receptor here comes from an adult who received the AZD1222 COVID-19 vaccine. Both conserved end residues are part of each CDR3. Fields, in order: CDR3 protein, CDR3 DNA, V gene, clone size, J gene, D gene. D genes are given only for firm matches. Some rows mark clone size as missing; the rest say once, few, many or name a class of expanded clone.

CASSPNTGELFF	TGTGCCAGCAGCCCTAACACCGGGGAGCTGTTTTTT	TRBV11-2	-	TRBJ2-2	-
CASRAPGQGTEAFF	TGTGCCAGCAGAGCTCCGGGACAGGGAACTGAAGCTTTCTTT	TRBV6-5	-	TRBJ1-1	TRBD1
CASSLLTSGAFNEQFF	TGTGCCAGCAGCTTACTAACTAGCGGGGCCTTCAATGAGCAGTTCTTC	TRBV7-3	-	TRBJ2-1	TRBD2
CASSLQGTSNEQFF	TGCGCCAGCAGTCTACAGGGCACGTCAAATGAGCAGTTCTTC	TRBV10-2	-	TRBJ2-1	-
CASRREKLFF	TGTGCCAGCAGACGGGAAAAACTGTTTTTT	TRBV2	-	TRBJ1-4	-
CASSSGQSYEQYF	TGTGCCAGCAGCTCGGGACAGTCATACGAGCAGTACTTC	TRBV5-4	-	TRBJ2-7	TRBD1
CASSQGRTGNTIYF	TGTGCCAGCAGTCAGGGGCGAACTGGAAACACCATATATTTT	TRBV6-5	-	TRBJ1-3	-
CASSAGLTSGGPGDTQYF	TGTGCCAGCAGTGCCGGCCTTACTAGCGGGGGGCCGGGAGATACGCAGTATTTT	TRBV6-1	-	TRBJ2-3	TRBD2
CASRTSFMSTEAFF	TGTGCCAGTAGGACCTCTTTTATGTCCACTGAAGCTTTCTTT	TRBV19	-	TRBJ1-1	-
CASSLAGDGANVLTF	TGCGCCAGCAGCTTGGCTGGGGATGGGGCCAACGTCCTGACTTTC	TRBV5-1	once	TRBJ2-6	-
CASSLVFSSGGAGETQYF	TGTGCCAGCAGCTTAGTTTTCTCTAGCGGGGGGGCGGGAGAGACCCAGTACTTC	TRBV7-2	-	TRBJ2-5	TRBD2
CASMPGGPVEKLFF	TGTGCCAGCATGCCAGGGGGCCCTGTAGAAAAACTGTTTTTT	TRBV27	once	TRBJ1-4	TRBD1
CASSDASGAETQYF	TGTGCCAGCAGTGATGCTAGCGGGGCGGAGACCCAGTACTTC	TRBV2	-	TRBJ2-5	TRBD2
CASSARSSYNSPLHF	TGTGCCAGCAGCGCACGGAGCTCCTATAATTCACCCCTCCACTTT	TRBV6-5	-	TRBJ1-6	-
CASSPPLSQDYNEQFF	TGTGCCAGCTCACCACCGCTATCTCAGGACTACAATGAGCAGTTCTTC	TRBV18	-	TRBJ2-1	-
CASSQRTGYNSPLHF	TGTGCCAGCAGTCAACGGACAGGGTATAATTCACCCCTCCACTTT	TRBV6-6	-	TRBJ1-6	TRBD1
CASSLSGTSDEQFF	TGTGCTAGCAGCTTATCTGGGACTAGCGATGAGCAGTTCTTC	TRBV7-7	-	TRBJ2-1	TRBD2
CASSRTGGVGTGELFF	TGCGCCAGCAGCCGGACAGGAGGGGTTGGCACCGGGGAGCTGTTTTTT	TRBV4-1	-	TRBJ2-2	-
CASSYDTGELFF	TGTGCCAGCAGCTACGACACCGGGGAGCTGTTTTTT	TRBV7-9	-	TRBJ2-2	-
CASSIEVGSPWYGYTF	TGTGCCAGTAGTATAGAAGTTGGCAGTCCCTGGTATGGCTACACCTTC	TRBV19	-	TRBJ1-2	-
CASSETSGGSSYNEQFF	TGTGCCAGCAGCGAGACTAGCGGGGGTAGCTCCTACAATGAGCAGTTCTTC	TRBV9	-	TRBJ2-1	TRBD2
CASSYVTGTGTEAFF	TGTGCCAGCAGTTATGTGACAGGGACGGGCACTGAAGCTTTCTTT	TRBV6-2/TRBV6-3	-	TRBJ1-1	TRBD1
CASSELGGGAYNEQFF	TGTGCCAGCAGTGAATTGGGCGGGGGGGCATACAATGAGCAGTTCTTC	TRBV6-1	once	TRBJ2-1	TRBD2
CASSLSGRFYEQYF	TGTGCCAGCAGCTTATCGGGCAGGTTTTACGAGCAGTACTTC	TRBV7-2	-	TRBJ2-7	-
CSVVPGPNQPQHF	TGCAGCGTCGTACCGGGGCCGAATCAGCCCCAGCATTTT	TRBV29-1	-	TRBJ1-5	-
CASSLGRGTNEKLFF	TGTGCCAGCAGCTTGGGCAGGGGCACTAATGAAAAACTGTTTTTT	TRBV7-3	-	TRBJ1-4	-
CASSPTTGLAGTDTQYF	TGTGCCAGCAGCCCTACCACGGGACTAGCGGGCACAGATACGCAGTATTTT	TRBV11-2	-	TRBJ2-3	TRBD2
CASSDLGQPQHF	TGTGCCAGCAGTGACCTTGGGCAGCCCCAGCATTTT	TRBV6-1	-	TRBJ1-5	-
CASSPPGQGAGEQYF	TGTGCCAGCTCACCACCGGGACAGGGGGCGGGCGAGCAGTACTTC	TRBV18	once	TRBJ2-7	TRBD1
CASSQGQGADYGYTF	TGTGCCAGCAGCCAGGGACAGGGGGCGGACTATGGCTACACCTTC	TRBV5-4	-	TRBJ1-2	TRBD1
CASREGITNEKLFF	TGTGCCAGCAGAGAGGGAATAACTAATGAAAAACTGTTTTTT	TRBV6-5	-	TRBJ1-4	-
CASGTWTAVEKLFF	TGTGCCAGCGGGACCTGGACAGCCGTAGAAAAACTGTTTTTT	TRBV5-5	-	TRBJ1-4	-
CAAGGLLSHYGYTF	TGTGCCGCTGGGGGATTATTGTCCCACTATGGCTACACCTTC	TRBV10-3	-	TRBJ1-2	-
CASSLRGGAWGYTF	TGTGCCAGCAGTTTGAGAGGCGGGGCGTGGGGCTACACCTTC	TRBV27	-	TRBJ1-2	-
CASGLTGTGELFF	TGTGCTAGTGGTTTGACGGGAACCGGGGAGCTGTTTTTT	TRBV12-5	-	TRBJ2-2	-
CASSLSGGSGNTIYF	TGTGCCAGCAGTTTATCCGGGGGCTCTGGAAACACCATATATTTT	TRBV28	-	TRBJ1-3	-
CAISESGTGGSNYGYTF	TGTGCCATCAGTGAGTCAGGGACAGGGGGGAGCAACTATGGCTACACCTTC	TRBV10-3	-	TRBJ1-2	TRBD1
CASSETGNTGELFF	TGTGCCAGCAGTGAAACAGGGAACACCGGGGAGCTGTTTTTT	TRBV25-1	-	TRBJ2-2	-
CASSQGVGTQYF	TGTGCCAGCAGCCAAGGGGTTGGGACCCAGTACTTC	TRBV7-3	once	TRBJ2-5	-
CASSLRPNQGRNYGYTF	TGTGCCAGCAGCTTACGGCCCAACCAGGGGAGAAACTATGGCTACACCTTC	TRBV7-2	once	TRBJ1-2	-
CASSSGPAYEQYF	TGTGCCAGCAGCTCGGGACCCGCCTACGAGCAGTACTTC	TRBV5-6	once	TRBJ2-7	-
CAISEGGYEQYF	TGTGCCATCAGTGAAGGGGGTTACGAGCAGTACTTC	TRBV10-3	few	TRBJ2-7	-
CASSFFMGQGFYGYTF	TGTGCCAGCAGCTTTTTTATGGGCCAGGGGTTCTATGGCTACACCTTC	TRBV5-4	-	TRBJ1-2	-
CASHSGGRGSEQFF	TGTGCCAGCCACAGCGGGGGCCGCGGGAGTGAGCAGTTCTTC	TRBV5-4	-	TRBJ2-1	TRBD2
CATWTGNTGELFF	TGTGCCACCTGGACAGGGAACACCGGGGAGCTGTTTTTT	TRBV10-3	-	TRBJ2-2	TRBD1